One sample yielded the 22 T cell receptor beta chains listed below, sequenced in a study of spatial heterogeneity in lung cancer. Specified time point: sample taken at primary tumor resection. Unsorted whole RNA from tumor, nontumor lung or frozen PBMC underwent sequencing. TCRdb independently ran MiXCR on the 5' RACE reads; one entry per CDR3 protein. Of 9,500 to 14,000 distinct CDR3 sequences in the sample, approximately 3.5% were seen once. This sample comprised PBMCs, obtained at surgery. The receptors were sampled from a female donor with early-stage non-small cell lung cancer.

As concerns this clonotype: Found in a library prepared for alpha chains, this beta chain is an off-target read, and its abundance has little meaning. The V gene is TRBV20-1, the J gene TRBJ1-5, with 7 nucleotides matching TRBD1. This CDR3 has 16 amino acids. CDR1 and CDR2 from the germline V gene are DFQATT and SNEGSKA (reference sequence). V was clipped by 3 bases and J by 6 bases; unmatched bases: 14. This chain's CDR3 is CSASPTTTGFGQPQHF. CDR3 in DNA: TGCAGTGCTAGCCCCACTACGACAGGGTTCGGTCAGCCCCAGCATTTT.

This clonotype was counted ten times or more. This beta chain turned up in a library designed for alpha chains; as an off-target read, its abundance says little. The V call is TRBV28, the J call TRBJ1-5; 8 bases align to TRBD1. Germline loops: CDR1 MDHEN, CDR2 SYDVKM. V lost 5 bases, J lost 6 bases, and 9 bases stayed unmatched. This CDR3 spans 15 amino acids. The CDR3 DNA follows: TGTGCCAGCAGTCCCATGACAGGGGCCCGTCAGCCCCAGCATTTT. As protein: CASSPMTGARQPQHF.

This clonotype was seen at least ten times. Little can be read into the size of this beta chain, an off-target read in a library designed for alpha chains. This chain uses TRBV3-1 with TRBJ2-1; D is ambiguous. Germline loops: CDR1 LGHDT, CDR2 YNNKEL (reference sequence). The CDR3 spans 12 residues. The ends were cut back, 4 bases at V and 12 bases at J, with 13 bases in the middle. CDR3 residues: CASSLIYAVQFF. In DNA form, the CDR3 reads TGTGCCAGCAGCCTGATTTACGCAGTGCAGTTCTTC.

This clonotype was found many times. Found in a library prepared for alpha chains, this beta chain is an off-target read, and its abundance has little meaning. The gene calls are TRBV29-1 and TRBJ2-1; 7 bases are shared with TRBD1. Per germline, CDR1 SQVTM and CDR2 ANQGSEA. The CDR3 is 13 amino acids. V lost 4 bases and J lost 5; bases outside the gene matches: 5. CDR3 loop: CSVGETGNNEQFF. DNA for the CDR3: TGCAGCGTTGGGGAGACAGGGAACAATGAGCAGTTCTTC.

As concerns this clonotype: Little can be read into the size of this beta chain, an off-target read in a library designed for alpha chains. The CDR3 region is CASGPGLPAETQYF. The DNA of the CDR3 is TGTGCCAGCGGACCGGGACTCCCGGCGGAGACCCAGTACTTC. The chain uses TRBV27 and TRBJ2-5; the D gene is possibly TRBD2 (6 bases). The germline CDR1 and CDR2 sequences are MNHEY and SMNVEV (reference sequence). This CDR3 is 14 amino acids long. Trimming left V 8 bases short and J 5 bases short, with 18 bases between.

This clonotype came up many times. This beta chain is a stray read from a library made for alpha chains; its abundance is not meaningful. This sequence joins TRBV7-9 and TRBJ2-5; D is tentatively TRBD1 or TRBD2 (7 bases each). Germline lookup yields CDR1 SEHNR and CDR2 FQNEAQ (reference sequence). The CDR3 has 15 residues. The V gene lost 5 bases and the J gene lost 2 bases, with 15 bases spanning the gap. For the CDR3, the DNA is TGTGCCAGCAGCCAGGGGGGGAGAGGACAAGAGACCCAGTACTTC. Translated, it gives CASSQGGRGQETQYF.

This clonotype was picked up many times. This beta chain is an unintended read in a library built for alpha chains; its size means little. The V and J genes are TRBV7-2 and TRBJ2-6; D is ambiguous. Trimming removed 5 bases from V and 0 bases from J, with 8 bases in between. The CDR3 extends over 15 amino acids. In germline, CDR1 is SGHTA, CDR2 FQGNSA. Here the CDR3 reads CASSQGYSGANVLTF. CDR3 sequence (DNA): TGTGCCAGCAGCCAAGGATACTCTGGGGCCAACGTCCTGACTTTC.

This clonotype was recorded at least ten times. Since the library was made to target alpha chains, this beta chain is a stray read and its abundance is not meaningful. V usage is TRBV2 and J usage is TRBJ1-1, with D perhaps TRBD1 (5 bases). V lost 5 bases and J 4 bases, leaving 14 bases between the germline ends. The CDR3 runs 14 residues. Germline CDR1 is SNHLY and CDR2 is FYNNEI. In DNA, the CDR3 is TGTGCCAGCAGTCTGGGGGACTGGGGCACTGAAGCTTTCTTT. It specifies CASSLGDWGTEAFF.

This clonotype was seen at least ten times. A library made for alpha chains picked up this beta chain off target, so its size means little. The J gene is TRBJ2-3, the V gene TRBV7-9; D remains unclear. The CDR3 extends over 11 amino acids. Looked up from germline, CDR1 is SEHNR and CDR2 is FQNEAQ (reference sequence). V lost 3 bases, J lost 5 bases, and 3 bases lay in between. The CDR3 is CASSFGDTQYF. Here the CDR3 DNA reads TGTGCCAGCAGCTTCGGAGATACGCAGTATTTT.

In this sample, this clonotype turned up many times. This beta chain lies outside the target of a library built for alpha chains; its clone size means little. The rearrangement links TRBV6-5 to TRBJ2-2; TRBD1 agrees at 8 bases. V was clipped by 1 base and J by 8 bases; unmatched bases: 6. From germline, CDR1 is MNHEY and CDR2 SVGAGI. CDR3 length equals 15 residues. DNA for the CDR3: TGTGCCAGCAGTTACTGGACAGGGAGCAGTGGGGAGCTGTTTTTT. The encoded protein is CASSYWTGSSGELFF.

About this clonotype itself: This beta chain appears as a stray read in a library generated for alpha chains; its size is not informative. The chain has TRBV6-2 or TRBV6-3 and TRBJ2-3; TRBD1 aligns across 9 bases. The CDR3 runs to 17 residues. The V and J ends lost 5 bases and 0 bases, in that order; junction bases with no gene match: 9. Germline V gene lookup returns CDR1 MNHEY and CDR2 SVGEGT. CDR3 sequence: CASSLLSGTGSTDTQYF. DNA of the CDR3: TGTGCCAGCAGTCTGTTATCCGGGACAGGGAGCACAGATACGCAGTATTTT.

This clonotype appeared a few times. This beta chain is an unintended read in a library built for alpha chains; its size means little. The chain joins TRBV19 to TRBJ1-1; D not certain. The CDR3 sequence is 16 residues long. Germline V gives CDR1 LNHDA, CDR2 SQIVND (reference sequence). Between the trimmed V and J ends, which lost 6 bases and 2 bases, there was a span of 19 bases. Written as DNA, the CDR3 is TGTGCCAGTAGACCCCGGGTCTCCCCCTCAAACACTGAAGCTTTCTTT. Its translation is CASRPRVSPSNTEAFF.

On this clonotype itself: This beta chain is an unintended read in a library built for alpha chains; its size means little. The chain has TRBV20-1 and TRBJ1-2, with TRBD1 as a possible D gene (6 bases). Germline lookup yields CDR1 DFQATT and CDR2 SNEGSKA (reference sequence). This CDR3 spans 14 amino acids. Trimming pared 1 base from V and 3 bases from J, leaving 12 bases between. The CDR3 nucleotides are TGCAGTGCTAGAGGGGGGCTGGACGACTATGGCTACACCTTC. This translates into CSARGGLDDYGYTF.

The sample holds many counts of this clonotype. This beta chain lies outside the target of a library built for alpha chains; its clone size means little. The chain has TRBV7-2 and TRBJ2-7; D is perhaps TRBD1 (5 bases). Germline CDR1 reads SGHTA; CDR2 reads FQGNSA. Between the trimmed V and J ends, which lost 3 bases and 0 bases, there was a span of 9 bases. The CDR3 covers 14 residues. The CDR3: CASSLAGPSYEQYF. CDR3 bases: TGTGCCAGCAGCTTGGCAGGGCCCTCCTACGAGCAGTACTTC.

This clonotype appeared many times. This beta chain is an unintended read in a library built for alpha chains; its size means little. The rearrangement uses TRBV3-1 and TRBJ2-1, with 8 bases aligning to TRBD2. The CDR3 extends over 15 amino acids. J gave up 5 bases and V 1 base, and 4 bases lay outside the gene matches. CDR1 and CDR2 (germline): LGHDT, YNNKEL (reference sequence). CDR3 amino acids: CASSQGFGGDNEQFF. In DNA, the CDR3 is TGTGCCAGCAGCCAAGGCTTCGGGGGGGACAATGAGCAGTTCTTC.

There are many counts of this clonotype. For a library built for alpha chains, this beta chain is a stray read; little rests on its size. This chain joins TRBV7-2 and TRBJ1-6; perhaps TRBD1 as D (5 bases). This CDR3 has 13 residues. V lost 3 bases and J lost 13, with 13 bases in between. Germline CDR1 is SGHTA and CDR2 is FQGNSA. CDR3 nucleotide sequence: TGTGCCAGCAGCTTGGGGGATCCAGCGCCCCTCCACTTT. It is translated as CASSLGDPAPLHF.

This clonotype was counted between two and nine times. A library made for alpha chains picked up this beta chain off target, so its size means little. The chain couples TRBV5-5 to TRBJ1-4, with TRBD1 identical over 9 bases. Germline lookup yields CDR1 SGHKS and CDR2 YYEKEE (reference sequence). J was trimmed by 6 bases and V by 4 bases; bases with no gene match: 7. CDR3 length equals 15 residues. The DNA of the CDR3 is TGTGCCAGCAGCGTTTTACAGGGGGCTTATGAAAAACTGTTTTTT. Protein: CASSVLQGAYEKLFF. Based on the CDR3 plus reference TRBV5-5 and TRBJ1-4, the full variable domain is DAGVTQSPTHLIKTRGQQVTLRCSPISGHKSVSWYQQVLGQGPQFIFQYYEKEERGRGNFPDRFSARQFPNYSSELNVNALLLGDSALYLCASSVLQGAYEKLFFGSGTQLSVL.

The table lists this clonotype with many counts. As an off-target read in a library built for alpha chains, this beta chain has a frequency of little significance. The chain uses TRBV20-1 and TRBJ2-7; no reliable D call. The CDR3 sequence is 13 residues long. Trimming removed 0 bases at V and 1 base at J, with 7 bases between. CDR1 is DFQATT, CDR2 SNEGSKA, per germline (reference sequence). CDR3 in amino acids: CSAREGFSYEQYF. Written as DNA, the CDR3 is TGCAGTGCTAGAGAGGGGTTTTCCTACGAGCAGTACTTC.

This clonotype showed up many times. The size of this beta chain means little, since it is a stray read in a library made for alpha chains. J is TRBJ1-1 and V is TRBV20-1; TRBD1 matches at 10 bases. With V trimmed by 5 bases and J by 5 bases, 5 bases remained unmatched. CDR3 length: 13 residues. Per germline, CDR1 DFQATT and CDR2 SNEGSKA (reference sequence). Here the CDR3 DNA reads TGCAGTGCTTTGGGACAGGGGAAAACTGAAGCTTTCTTT. Protein: CSALGQGKTEAFF.

Concerning this clonotype itself: Because the library targeted alpha chains, this beta chain is an off-target read whose size means little. V and J are TRBV19 and TRBJ2-1; 11 nucleotides align to TRBD2. V lost 0 bases to trimming and J lost 4 bases; unmatched junction nucleotides: 5. This CDR3 is 17 amino acids long. Germline lookup yields CDR1 LNHDA and CDR2 SQIVND (reference sequence). The CDR3 region has the DNA TGTGCCAGTAGTATAGAGCTAGCGGGAGGCCAATACAATGAGCAGTTCTTC. Translating it yields CASSIELAGGQYNEQFF. Drawing the rest from reference TRBV19 and TRBJ2-1, the complete variable domain is DGGITQSPKYLFRKEGQNVTLSCEQNLNHDAMYWYRQDPGQGLRLIYYSQIVNDFQKGDIAEGYSVSREKKESFPLTVTSAQKNPTAFYLCASSIELAGGQYNEQFFGPGTRLTVL.

Regarding this clonotype: A library prepared for alpha chains yielded this beta chain as an off-target read; its size is of little meaning. The V gene is TRBV6-2 or TRBV6-3, the J gene TRBJ1-2; D call uncertain. Germline V gene lookup returns CDR1 MNHEY and CDR2 SVGEGT. Trimming cost V 4 bases and J 10 bases, with 16 bases left between them. The CDR3 extends over 13 amino acids. The CDR3 sequence: CASSSTPQGTYTF. DNA for the CDR3: TGTGCCAGCAGTTCCACTCCACAAGGAACCTACACCTTC.

This clonotype was found a few times. Found in a library prepared for alpha chains, this beta chain is an off-target read, and its abundance has little meaning. The chain carries TRBV6-2 or TRBV6-3 and TRBJ2-3; TRBD2 matches at 7 bases. Germline loops: CDR1 MNHEY, CDR2 SVGEGT. Unmatched junction bases numbered 7, after V lost 4 bases and J lost 0 bases. The CDR3 consists of 16 residues. In nucleotides, the CDR3 is TGTGCCAGCAGTTCCCCTAGCGGACGTAGCACAGATACGCAGTATTTT. Translated, it gives CASSSPSGRSTDTQYF.